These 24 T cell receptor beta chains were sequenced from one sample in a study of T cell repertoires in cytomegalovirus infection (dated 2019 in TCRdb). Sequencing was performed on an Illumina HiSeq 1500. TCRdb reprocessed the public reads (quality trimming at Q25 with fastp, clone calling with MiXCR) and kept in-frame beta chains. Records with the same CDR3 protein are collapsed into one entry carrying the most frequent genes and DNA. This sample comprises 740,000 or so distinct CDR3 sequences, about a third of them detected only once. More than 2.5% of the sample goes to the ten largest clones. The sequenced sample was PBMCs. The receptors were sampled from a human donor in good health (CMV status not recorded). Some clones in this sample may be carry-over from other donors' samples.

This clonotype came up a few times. The CDR3 here is CASSQPGATDTQYF. CDR3 coding DNA: TGTGCCAGCAGCCAACCGGGAGCTACAGATACGCAGTATTTT. The V call is TRBV4-2, the J call TRBJ2-3; D might be TRBD2 (6 bases). The CDR3 totals 14 residues. Germline-derived CDR1 and CDR2 are LGHNA and YNFKEQ. V was pared by 2 bases and J by 3 bases, with 9 bases between.

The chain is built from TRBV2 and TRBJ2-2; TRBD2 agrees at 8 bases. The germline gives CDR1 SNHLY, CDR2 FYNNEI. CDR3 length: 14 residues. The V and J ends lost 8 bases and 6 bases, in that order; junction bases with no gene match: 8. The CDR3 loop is CASGSGGMAGELFF. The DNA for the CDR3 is TGTGCCAGCGGTTCGGGGGGGATGGCCGGGGAGCTGTTTTTT.

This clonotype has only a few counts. CDR3 nucleotide sequence: TGTGCCAGTAAAACTCTAACTAGCTCCTACGAGCAGTACTTC. Amino acids: CASKTLTSSYEQYF. The chain recombines TRBV12-3 or TRBV12-4 with TRBJ2-7; maybe TRBD2 (5 bases). The CDR3 is 14 residues long. V gave up 9 bases and J gave up 0 bases, with 15 bases separating them.

The CDR3 coding sequence is TGTGCCAGTAGTATTGGGACAGTCGATCAGCCCCAGCATTTT. It is translated as CASSIGTVDQPQHF. The rearrangement uses TRBV19 and TRBJ1-5; 7 nucleotides line up with TRBD1. CDR1 and CDR2 from the germline V gene are LNHDA and SQIVND (reference sequence). Germline trimming cut 3 bases from V and 5 bases from J; bases unmatched to any gene: 4. This CDR3 contains 14 residues.

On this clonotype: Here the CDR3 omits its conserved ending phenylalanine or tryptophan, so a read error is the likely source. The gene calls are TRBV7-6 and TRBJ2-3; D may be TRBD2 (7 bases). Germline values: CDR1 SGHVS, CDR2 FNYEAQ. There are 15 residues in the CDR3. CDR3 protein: CARSLNAGATDTQYV. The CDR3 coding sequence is TGTGCCCGCAGCTTAAATGCGGGGGCCACAGATACGCAGTATGTT.

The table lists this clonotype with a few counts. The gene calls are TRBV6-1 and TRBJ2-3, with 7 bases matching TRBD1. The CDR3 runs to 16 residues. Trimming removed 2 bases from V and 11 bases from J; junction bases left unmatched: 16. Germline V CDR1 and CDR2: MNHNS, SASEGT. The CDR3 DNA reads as TGTGCCAGCAGTGAATCGGACTCCGCCAGGGGGATCGGGCAGTATTTT. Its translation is CASSESDSARGIGQYF.

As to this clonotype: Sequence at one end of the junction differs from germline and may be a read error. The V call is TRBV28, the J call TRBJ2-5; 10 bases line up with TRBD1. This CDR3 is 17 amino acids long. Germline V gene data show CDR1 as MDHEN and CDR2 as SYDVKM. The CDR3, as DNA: TGTGCCAGCAGTTTTATAGGGGCGGGACAGGGGCAAGCGACCCAGTCATTC. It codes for CASSFIGAGQGQATQSF.

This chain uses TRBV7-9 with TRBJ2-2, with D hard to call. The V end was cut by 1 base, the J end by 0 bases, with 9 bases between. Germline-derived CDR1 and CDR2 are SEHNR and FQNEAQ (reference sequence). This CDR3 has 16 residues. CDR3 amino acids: CASSLVEHPNTGELFF. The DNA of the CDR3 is TGTGCCAGCAGCTTAGTGGAACACCCGAACACCGGGGAGCTGTTTTTT.

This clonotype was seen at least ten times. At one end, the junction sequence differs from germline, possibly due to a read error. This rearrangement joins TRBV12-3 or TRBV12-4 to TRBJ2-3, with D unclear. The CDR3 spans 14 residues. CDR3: CASSLGASTDTQYF. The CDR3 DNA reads TGTGCCAGCAGCTTAGGAGCTAGCACAGATACGCAGTATTTT.

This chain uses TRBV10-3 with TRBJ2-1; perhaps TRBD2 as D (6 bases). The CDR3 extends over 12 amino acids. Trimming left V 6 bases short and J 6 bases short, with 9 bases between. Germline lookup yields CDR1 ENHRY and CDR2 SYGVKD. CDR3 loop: CAIRGGGNEQFF. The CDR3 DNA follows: TGTGCCATCAGGGGGGGTGGCAATGAGCAGTTCTTC.

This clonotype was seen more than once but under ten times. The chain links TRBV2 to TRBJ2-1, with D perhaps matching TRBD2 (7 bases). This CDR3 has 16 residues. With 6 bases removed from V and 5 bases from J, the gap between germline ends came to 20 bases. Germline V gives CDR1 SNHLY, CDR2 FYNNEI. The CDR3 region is CASSSRGGGPHNEQFF. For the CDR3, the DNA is TGTGCCAGCAGCTCACGTGGGGGGGGCCCCCACAATGAGCAGTTCTTC. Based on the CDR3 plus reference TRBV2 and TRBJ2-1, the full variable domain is EPEVTQTPSHQVTQMGQEVILRCVPISNHLYFYWYRQILGQKVEFLVSFYNNEISEKSEIFDDQFSVERPDGSNFTLKIRSTKLEDSAMYFCASSSRGGGPHNEQFFGPGTRLTVL.

The CDR3 DNA follows: TGTGCCACCTGGAGTCAGGGAAACTATGGCTACACCTTC. Amino acid sequence: CATWSQGNYGYTF. The rearrangement links TRBV19 to TRBJ1-2, with D perhaps matching TRBD1 (5 bases). Trimming removed 10 bases from V and 2 bases from J, with 14 bases in between. Germline-derived CDR1 and CDR2 are LNHDA and SQIVND (reference sequence). This CDR3 contains 13 residues.

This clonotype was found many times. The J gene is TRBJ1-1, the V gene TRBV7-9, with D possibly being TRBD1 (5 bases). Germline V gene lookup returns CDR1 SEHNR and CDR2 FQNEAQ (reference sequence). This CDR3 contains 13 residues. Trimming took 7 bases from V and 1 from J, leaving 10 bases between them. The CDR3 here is CASTPQGNTEAFF. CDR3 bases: TGTGCCAGCACACCGCAGGGGAACACTGAAGCTTTCTTT.

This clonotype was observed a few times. In nucleotides, the CDR3 is TGTGCCAGCAGCCCCCCCGGGACATATTTGGGCGAGCAGTACTTC. Residues: CASSPPGTYLGEQYF. The chain links TRBV14 to TRBJ2-7; TRBD1 might be the D (6 bases). This CDR3 comprises 15 residues. Germline V gene data show CDR1 as SGHDN and CDR2 as FVKESK. Deletions cut 4 bases from V and 6 bases from J, with 19 bases between.

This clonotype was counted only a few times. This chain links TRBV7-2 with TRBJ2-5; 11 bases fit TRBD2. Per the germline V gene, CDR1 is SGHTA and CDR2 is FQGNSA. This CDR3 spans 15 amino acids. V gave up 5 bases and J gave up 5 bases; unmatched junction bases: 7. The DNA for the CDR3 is TGTGCCAGCAGCACCGTAGCGGGGGGGGGTGAGACCCAGTACTTC. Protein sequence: CASSTVAGGGETQYF.

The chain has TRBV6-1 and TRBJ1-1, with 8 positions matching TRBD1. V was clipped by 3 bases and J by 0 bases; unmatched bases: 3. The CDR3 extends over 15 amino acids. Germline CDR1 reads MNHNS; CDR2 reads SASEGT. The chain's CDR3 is CASSDFRGLNTEAFF. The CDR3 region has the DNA TGTGCCAGCAGTGACTTCAGGGGGCTGAACACTGAAGCTTTCTTT.

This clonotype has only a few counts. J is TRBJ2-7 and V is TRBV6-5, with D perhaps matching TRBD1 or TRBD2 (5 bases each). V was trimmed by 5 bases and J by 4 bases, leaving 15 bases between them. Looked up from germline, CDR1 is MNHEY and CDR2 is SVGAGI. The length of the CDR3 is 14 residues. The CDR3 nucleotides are TGTGCCAGCAGTCCCGGGACCGCTCTTTACGAGCAGTACTTC. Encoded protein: CASSPGTALYEQYF.

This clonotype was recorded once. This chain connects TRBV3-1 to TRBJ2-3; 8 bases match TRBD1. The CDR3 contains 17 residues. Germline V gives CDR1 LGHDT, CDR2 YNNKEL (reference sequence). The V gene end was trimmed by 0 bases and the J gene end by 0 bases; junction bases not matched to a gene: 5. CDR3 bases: TGTGCCAGCAGCCAAGATATAGGACAGGGAAGCACAGATACGCAGTATTTT. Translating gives CASSQDIGQGSTDTQYF.

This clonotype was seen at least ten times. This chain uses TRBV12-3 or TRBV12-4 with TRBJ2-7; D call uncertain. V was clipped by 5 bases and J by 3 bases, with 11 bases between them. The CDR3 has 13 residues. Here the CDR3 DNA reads TGTGCCAGCAGTGCGCGGATCTACTACGAGCAGTACTTC. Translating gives CASSARIYYEQYF.

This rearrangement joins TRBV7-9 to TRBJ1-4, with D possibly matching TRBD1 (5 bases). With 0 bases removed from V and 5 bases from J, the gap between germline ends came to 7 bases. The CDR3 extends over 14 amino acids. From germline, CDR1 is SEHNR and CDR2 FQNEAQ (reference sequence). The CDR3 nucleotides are TGTGCCAGCAGCTTAGCGGAGGGGAATGAAAAACTGTTTTTT. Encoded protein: CASSLAEGNEKLFF. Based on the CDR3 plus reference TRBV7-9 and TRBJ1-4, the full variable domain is DTGVSQNPRHKITKRGQNVTFRCDPISEHNRLYWYRQTLGQGPEFLTYFQNEAQLEKSRLLSDRFSAERPKGSFSTLEIQRTEQGDSAMYLCASSLAEGNEKLFFGSGTQLSVL.

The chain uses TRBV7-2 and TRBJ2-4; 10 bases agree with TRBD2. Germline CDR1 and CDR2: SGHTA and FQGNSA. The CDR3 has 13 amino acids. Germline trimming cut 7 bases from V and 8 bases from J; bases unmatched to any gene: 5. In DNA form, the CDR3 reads TGTGCCAGCACCAGCGGGGGGGCGGACATTCAGTACTTC. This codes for CASTSGGADIQYF.

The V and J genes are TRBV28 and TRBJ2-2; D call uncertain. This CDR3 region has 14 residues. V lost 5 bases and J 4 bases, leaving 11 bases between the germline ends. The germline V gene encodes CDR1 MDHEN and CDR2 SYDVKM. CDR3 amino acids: CASSISRVTGELFF. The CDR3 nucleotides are TGTGCCAGCAGTATTAGTCGGGTCACCGGGGAGCTGTTTTTT. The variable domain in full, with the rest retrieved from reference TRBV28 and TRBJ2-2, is DVKVTQSSRYLVKRTGEKVFLECVQDMDHENMFWYRQDPGLGLRLIYFSYDVKMKEKGDIPEGYSVSREKKERFSLILESASTNQTSMYLCASSISRVTGELFFGEGSRLTVL.

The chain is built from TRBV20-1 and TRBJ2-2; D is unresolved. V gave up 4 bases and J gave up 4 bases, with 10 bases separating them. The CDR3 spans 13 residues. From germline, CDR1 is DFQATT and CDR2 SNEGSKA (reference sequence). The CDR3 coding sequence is TGCAGTGCTAATAAGTTCGTCACCGGGGAGCTGTTTTTT. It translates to CSANKFVTGELFF.

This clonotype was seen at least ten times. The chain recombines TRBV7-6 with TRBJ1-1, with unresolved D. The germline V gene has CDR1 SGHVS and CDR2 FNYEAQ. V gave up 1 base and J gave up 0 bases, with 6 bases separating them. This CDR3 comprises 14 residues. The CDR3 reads CASSLVAVNTEAFF. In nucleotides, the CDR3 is TGTGCCAGCAGCTTAGTCGCGGTGAACACTGAAGCTTTCTTT.